This T cell receptor beta chain was found in a study of blood T cell repertoires in COVID-19. Overall study context: Spain, Italy and the United States supplied samples that represented acute and convalescent COVID-19. PBMCs, B-cell-depleted T cells, or T cells provided the cDNA or gDNA that made up the material.

This CDR3 is 15 amino acids long. Deletions cut 6 bases from V and 6 bases from J, with 17 bases between. The germline V gene encodes CDR1 ENHRY and CDR2 SYGVKD. Produced via immunoSEQ multiplex PCR; TCRdb's table is partial and in-frame only. The profile shows 200,000 to 250,000 clones, around 78% of them singletons. The source material was peripheral blood. This receptor was taken from a woman in her 70s with active or convalescent COVID-19. This rearrangement joins TRBV10-3 to TRBJ1-4; the D gene is possibly TRBD1 (6 bases). The CDR3 DNA reads as TGTGCCATCAGCTCGGGACACTCAGTAGATGAAAAACTGTTTTTT. Residues: CAISSGHSVDEKLFF.